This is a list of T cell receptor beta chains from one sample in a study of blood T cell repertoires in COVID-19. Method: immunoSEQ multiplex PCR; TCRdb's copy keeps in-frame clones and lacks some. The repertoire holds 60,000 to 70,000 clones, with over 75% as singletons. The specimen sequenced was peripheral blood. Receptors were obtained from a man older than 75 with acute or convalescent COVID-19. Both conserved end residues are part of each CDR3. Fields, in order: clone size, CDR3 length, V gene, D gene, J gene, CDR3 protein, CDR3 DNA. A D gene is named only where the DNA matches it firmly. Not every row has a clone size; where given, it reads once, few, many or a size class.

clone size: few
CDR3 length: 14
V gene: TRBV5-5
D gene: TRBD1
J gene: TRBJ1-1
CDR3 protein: CASSMTGQFGEAFF
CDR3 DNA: TGTGCCAGCAGTATGACGGGACAGTTCGGTGAAGCTTTCTTT

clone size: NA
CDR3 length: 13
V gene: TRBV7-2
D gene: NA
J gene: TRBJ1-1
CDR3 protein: CASSSRVGTEAFF
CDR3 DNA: TGTGCCAGCAGCTCCAGGGTGGGCACTGAAGCTTTCTTT

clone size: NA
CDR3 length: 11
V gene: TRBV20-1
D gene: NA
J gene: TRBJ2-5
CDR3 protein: CSAREYETQYF
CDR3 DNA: TGCAGTGCACGGGAGTATGAGACCCAGTACTTC

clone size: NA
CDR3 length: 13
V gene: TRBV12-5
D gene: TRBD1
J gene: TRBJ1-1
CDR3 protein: CASVRGGETEAFF
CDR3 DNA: TGTGCTAGTGTAAGAGGGGGCGAGACTGAAGCTTTCTTT

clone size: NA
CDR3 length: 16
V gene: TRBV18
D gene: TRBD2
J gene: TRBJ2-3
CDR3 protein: CASSPSFSGNTDTQYF
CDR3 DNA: TGTGCCAGCTCACCCTCGTTCAGCGGGAACACAGATACGCAGTATTTT

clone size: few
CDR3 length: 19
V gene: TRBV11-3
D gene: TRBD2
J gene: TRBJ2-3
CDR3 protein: CASSLESPSGIRGTDTQYF
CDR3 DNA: TGTGCCAGCAGCTTAGAGAGCCCTAGCGGGATCAGGGGCACAGATACGCAGTATTTT

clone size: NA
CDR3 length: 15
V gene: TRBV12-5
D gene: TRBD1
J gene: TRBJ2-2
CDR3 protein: CASAPRTGGTGELFF
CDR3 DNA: TGTGCTAGTGCCCCTCGGACAGGGGGAACCGGGGAGCTGTTTTTT

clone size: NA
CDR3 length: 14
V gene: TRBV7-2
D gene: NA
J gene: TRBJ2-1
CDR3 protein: CASNDPGSYNEQFF
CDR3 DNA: TGTGCCAGCAATGACCCGGGGAGCTACAATGAGCAGTTCTTC

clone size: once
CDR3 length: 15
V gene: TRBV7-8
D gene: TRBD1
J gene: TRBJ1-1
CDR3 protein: CASRPQGVSNTEAFF
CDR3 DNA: TGTGCCAGCAGACCACAGGGGGTCTCGAACACTGAAGCTTTCTTT

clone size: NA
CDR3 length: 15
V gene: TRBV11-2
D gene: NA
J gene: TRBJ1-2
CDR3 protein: CASSFSGVANYGYTF
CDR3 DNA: TGTGCCAGCAGCTTCTCGGGAGTCGCTAACTATGGCTACACCTTC

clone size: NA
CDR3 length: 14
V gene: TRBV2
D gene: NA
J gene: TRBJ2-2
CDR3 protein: CASSEGRGTGELFF
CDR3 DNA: TGTGCCAGCAGTGAAGGTCGGGGGACCGGGGAGCTGTTTTTT

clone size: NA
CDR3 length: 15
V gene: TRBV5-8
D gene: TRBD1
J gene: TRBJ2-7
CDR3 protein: CASSLVGTGVYEQYF
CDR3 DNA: TGTGCCAGCAGCTTGGTTGGGACAGGGGTCTACGAGCAGTACTTC

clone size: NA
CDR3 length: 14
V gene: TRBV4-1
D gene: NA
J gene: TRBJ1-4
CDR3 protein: CASSQAYGREKLFF
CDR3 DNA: TGCGCCAGCAGCCAAGCGTACGGTCGGGAAAAACTGTTTTTT

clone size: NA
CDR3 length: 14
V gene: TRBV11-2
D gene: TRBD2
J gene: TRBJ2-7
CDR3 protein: CASARLAVSYEQYF
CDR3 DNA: TGTGCCAGCGCCAGACTAGCGGTCTCCTACGAGCAGTACTTC

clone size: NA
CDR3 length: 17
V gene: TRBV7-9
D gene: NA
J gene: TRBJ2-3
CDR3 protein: CASSRGKTGKWTDTQYF
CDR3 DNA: TGTGCCAGCAGCCGGGGGAAGACAGGGAAATGGACAGATACGCAGTATTTT

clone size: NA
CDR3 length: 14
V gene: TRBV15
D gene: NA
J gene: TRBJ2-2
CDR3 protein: CATSPEEGAGELFF
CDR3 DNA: TGTGCCACCAGCCCCGAAGAAGGGGCCGGGGAGCTGTTTTTT

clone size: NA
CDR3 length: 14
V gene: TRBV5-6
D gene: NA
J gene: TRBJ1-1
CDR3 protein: CASSLESRAGEAFF
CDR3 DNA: TGTGCCAGCAGCTTGGAATCCCGGGCGGGTGAAGCTTTCTTT

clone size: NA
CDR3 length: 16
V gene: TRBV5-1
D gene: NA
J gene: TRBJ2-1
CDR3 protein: CASTVNLESSYNEQFF
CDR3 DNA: TGCGCCAGCACCGTAAATCTAGAGAGCTCCTACAATGAGCAGTTCTTC

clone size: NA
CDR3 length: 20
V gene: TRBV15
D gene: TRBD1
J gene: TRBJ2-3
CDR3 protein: CATSRGSTSENRGRLDTQYF
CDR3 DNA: TGTGCCACCAGCAGAGGGTCGACATCTGAAAACAGGGGGAGATTGGATACGCAGTATTTT

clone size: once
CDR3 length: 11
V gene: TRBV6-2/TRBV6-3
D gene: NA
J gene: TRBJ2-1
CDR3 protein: CASSWRNEQFF
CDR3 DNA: TGTGCCAGCAGTTGGAGGAATGAGCAGTTCTTC

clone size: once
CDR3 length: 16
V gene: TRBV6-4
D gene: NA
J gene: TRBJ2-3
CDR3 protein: CASSDEGQGTARTQYF
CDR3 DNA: TGTGCCAGCAGTGACGAAGGCCAGGGAACGGCAAGAACGCAGTATTTT

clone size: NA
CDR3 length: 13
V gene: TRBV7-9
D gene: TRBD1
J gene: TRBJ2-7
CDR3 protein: CASFRTGAYEQYF
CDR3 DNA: TGTGCCAGCTTTAGGACAGGGGCCTACGAGCAGTACTTC

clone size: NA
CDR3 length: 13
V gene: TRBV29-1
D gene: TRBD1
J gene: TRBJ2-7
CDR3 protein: CSVDGTGGDEQYF
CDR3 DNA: TGCAGCGTTGACGGGACAGGGGGGGACGAGCAGTACTTC